This TCR beta chain was sequenced in a study of shared clonotypes between healthy human individuals. Clones were sequenced by immunoSEQ multiplex PCR, and TCRdb holds only the in-frame ones, with some missing. Counted here are about 2.3 million clones, around 90% occurring once; the ten biggest clones make up 0.3% to 0.4%. This clone was counted between two and nine times. Its target is unknown. General study points: Relative to clonotypes present in all four donors, those not shared had lower generation probabilities. The study found approximately 5% of naive CD4 clonotypes shared across several donors.

CDR1 is MDHEN, CDR2 SYDVKM, per germline. This CDR3 region has 14 residues. V was clipped by 2 bases and J by 5 bases; unmatched bases: 3. The sequence was obtained from a man between 18 and 29 years old in good health. Some clones in this sample may be carry-over from other donors' samples. The chain recombines TRBV28 with TRBJ1-1; the match to TRBD1 covers 9 bases. Material for sequencing was naive CD4+ T cells from PBMCs. Subset reported: CD45RA+ positively selected. Here the CDR3 reads CASSLGDRATEAFF. CDR3 bases: TGTGCCAGCAGTTTAGGGGACAGGGCAACTGAAGCTTTCTTT.